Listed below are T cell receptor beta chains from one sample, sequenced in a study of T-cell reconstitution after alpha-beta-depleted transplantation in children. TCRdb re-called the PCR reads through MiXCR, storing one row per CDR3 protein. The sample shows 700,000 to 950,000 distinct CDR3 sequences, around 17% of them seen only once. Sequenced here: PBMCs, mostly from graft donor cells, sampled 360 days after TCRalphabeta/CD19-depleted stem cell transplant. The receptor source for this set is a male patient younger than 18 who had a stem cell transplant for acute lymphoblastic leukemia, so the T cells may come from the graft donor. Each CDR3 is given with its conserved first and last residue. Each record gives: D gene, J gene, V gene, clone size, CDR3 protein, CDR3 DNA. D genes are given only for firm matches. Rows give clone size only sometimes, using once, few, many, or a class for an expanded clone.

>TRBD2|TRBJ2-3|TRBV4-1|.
CASRLRGGSGPSTDTQYF
TGCGCCAGCAGGCTGCGGGGCGGGAGTGGCCCTAGCACAGATACGCAGTATTTT
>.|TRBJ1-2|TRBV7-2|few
CASSSNGGRAYGYTF
TGTGCCAGCAGCTCCAATGGGGGGCGCGCCTATGGCTACACCTTC
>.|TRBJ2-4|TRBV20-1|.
CSARKGMTKNIQYF
TGCAGTGCTCGGAAAGGGATGACCAAAAACATTCAGTACTTC
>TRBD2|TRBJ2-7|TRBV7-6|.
CASSFKLAGVNSYEQYF
TGTGCCAGCAGCTTTAAACTAGCGGGAGTTAACTCCTACGAGCAGTACTTC
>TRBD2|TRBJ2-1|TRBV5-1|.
CASAQLAGYNEQFF
TGCGCCAGCGCACAACTAGCGGGATACAATGAGCAGTTCTTC
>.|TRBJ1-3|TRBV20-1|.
CSARQPHGNTIYF
TGCAGTGCTAGACAGCCTCACGGAAACACCATATATTTT
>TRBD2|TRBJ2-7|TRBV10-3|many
CAVLAGSTYEQYF
TGTGCCGTATTAGCGGGTTCCACCTACGAGCAGTACTTC
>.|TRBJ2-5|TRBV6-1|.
CASSPVIQGTQYF
TGTGCCAGCAGTCCGGTCATTCAGGGGACCCAGTACTTC
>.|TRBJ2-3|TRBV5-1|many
CASSLEILTDTQYF
TGCGCCAGCAGCTTGGAAATTCTGACAGATACGCAGTATTTT
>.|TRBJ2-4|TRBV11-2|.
CASSLGRSKNIQYF
TGTGCCAGCAGCTTAGGTAGATCCAAAAACATTCAGTACTTC
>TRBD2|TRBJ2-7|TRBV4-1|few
CASSQDRAGLAGYEQYF
TGCGCCAGCAGCCAAGATCGTGCGGGTCTAGCGGGTTACGAGCAGTACTTC
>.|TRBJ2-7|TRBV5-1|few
CASGELPNYEQYF
TGCGCCAGCGGGGAACTCCCCAACTACGAGCAGTACTTC
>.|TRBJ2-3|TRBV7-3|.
CASSRSRGLADTQYF
TGTGCCAGCAGCAGGTCACGGGGGCTCGCAGATACGCAGTATTTT
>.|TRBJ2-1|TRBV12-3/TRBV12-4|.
CASEFELGTPRGNEQFF
TGTGCCAGCGAGTTTGAGCTCGGTACGCCCAGGGGCAATGAGCAGTTCTTC
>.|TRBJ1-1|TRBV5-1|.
CASRSGPEAFF
TGCGCCAGCAGGTCAGGGCCTGAAGCTTTCTTT